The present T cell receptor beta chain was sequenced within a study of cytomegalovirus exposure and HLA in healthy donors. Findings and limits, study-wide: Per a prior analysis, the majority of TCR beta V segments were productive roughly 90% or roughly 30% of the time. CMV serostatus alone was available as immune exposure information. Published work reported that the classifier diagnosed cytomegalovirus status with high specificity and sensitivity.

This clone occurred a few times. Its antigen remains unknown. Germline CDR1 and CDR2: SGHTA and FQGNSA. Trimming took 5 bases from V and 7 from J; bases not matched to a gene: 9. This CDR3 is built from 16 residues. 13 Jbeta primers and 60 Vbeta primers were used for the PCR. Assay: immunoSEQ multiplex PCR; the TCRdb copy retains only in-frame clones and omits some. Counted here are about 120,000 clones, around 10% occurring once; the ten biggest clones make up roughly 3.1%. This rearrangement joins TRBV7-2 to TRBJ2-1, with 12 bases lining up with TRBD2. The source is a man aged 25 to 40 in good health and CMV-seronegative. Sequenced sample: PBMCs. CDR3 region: CASSPRGLAGPNEQFF. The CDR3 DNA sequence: TGTGCCAGCAGCCCCAGAGGACTAGCGGGGCCGAATGAGCAGTTCTTC. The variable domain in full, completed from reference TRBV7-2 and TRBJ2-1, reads GAGVSQSPSNKVTEKGKDVELRCDPISGHTALYWYRQSLGQGLEFLIYFQGNSAPDKSGLPSDRFSAERTGGSVSTLTIQRTQQEDSAVYLCASSPRGLAGPNEQFFGPGTRLTVL.